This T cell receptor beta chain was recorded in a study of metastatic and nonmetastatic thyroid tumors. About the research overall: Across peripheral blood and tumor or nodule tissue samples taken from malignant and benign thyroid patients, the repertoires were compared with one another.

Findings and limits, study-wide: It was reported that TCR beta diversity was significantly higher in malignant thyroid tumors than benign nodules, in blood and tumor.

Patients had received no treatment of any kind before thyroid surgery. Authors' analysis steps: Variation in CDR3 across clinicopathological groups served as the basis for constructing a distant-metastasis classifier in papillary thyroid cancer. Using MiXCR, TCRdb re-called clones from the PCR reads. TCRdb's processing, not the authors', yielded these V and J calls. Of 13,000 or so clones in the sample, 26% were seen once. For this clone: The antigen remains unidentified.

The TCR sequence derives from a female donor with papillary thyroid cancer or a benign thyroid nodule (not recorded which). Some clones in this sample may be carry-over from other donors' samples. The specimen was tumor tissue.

The CDR3 DNA sequence: TGTGCCAGCAGCTTAGAGGGGGGCTATGGCTACACCTTC. Translating it yields CASSLEGGYGYTF. The rearrangement links TRBV7-2 to TRBJ1-2; tentative D call: TRBD1 (6 bases). Between the trimmed V and J ends, which lost 1 base and 4 bases, there was a span of 7 bases. The CDR3 runs 13 residues. Germline-derived CDR1 and CDR2 are SGHTA and FQGNSA.